Listed here are 32 T cell receptor beta chains from one sample, sequenced in a study of blood T cell repertoires in COVID-19. Assay used: immunoSEQ multiplex PCR; TCRdb lists only in-frame clones, some missing. The sample has 200,000 to 250,000 clones, around 84% seen once. Sequencing used peripheral blood. Source of these receptors: a young man with active or convalescent COVID-19.

This chain links TRBV10-2 with TRBJ1-6, with TRBD1 matching over 11 bases. CDR1 and CDR2 (germline): WSHSY, SAAADI. The CDR3 has 17 amino acids. The J segment lost 4 bases and the V segment lost 4 bases, leaving 6 bases of the junction unmatched. The CDR3 DNA reads TGCGCCAGCAGTGCCTCTGGGACAGGGGGATATAATTCACCCCTCCACTTT. As protein: CASSASGTGGYNSPLHF.

This clone was detected only a few times. V gene TRBV18 combines with J gene TRBJ2-4; 7 bases agree with TRBD1. J gave up 9 bases and V 3 bases, and 8 bases lay outside the gene matches. Germline V gene lookup returns CDR1 KGHSH and CDR2 LQKENI. This CDR3 region has 14 residues. DNA for the CDR3: TGTGCCAGCTCACCGCTGGACAGGCAGGCCATTCAGTACTTC. Amino acids: CASSPLDRQAIQYF.

The chain joins TRBV28 to TRBJ2-7, with 7 positions matching TRBD1. This CDR3 contains 16 residues. The V gene end was trimmed by 5 bases and the J gene end by 4 bases; junction bases not matched to a gene: 14. The germline V gene encodes CDR1 MDHEN and CDR2 SYDVKM. For the CDR3, the DNA is TGTGCCAGCAGTCCCTACCGACAGGGATCATCGTACGAGCAGTACTTC. It codes for CASSPYRQGSSYEQYF. Full variable domain (outside the CDR3, taken from reference TRBV28 and TRBJ2-7): DVKVTQSSRYLVKRTGEKVFLECVQDMDHENMFWYRQDPGLGLRLIYFSYDVKMKEKGDIPEGYSVSREKKERFSLILESASTNQTSMYLCASSPYRQGSSYEQYFGPGTRLTVT.

V and J are TRBV7-2 and TRBJ2-1; the match to TRBD2 covers 12 bases. J gave up 7 bases and V 0 bases, and 1 base lay outside the gene matches. Germline lookup yields CDR1 SGHTA and CDR2 FQGNSA. The CDR3 loop spans 15 amino acids. DNA for the CDR3: TGTGCCAGCAGCTTAGCGGGGACTAGCGGGAATGAGCAGTTCTTC. The encoded protein is CASSLAGTSGNEQFF.

The V call is TRBV3-1 (or the pseudogene TRBV3-2), the J call TRBJ2-1, with D possibly matching TRBD1 (5 bases). In germline, CDR1 is LGHDT, CDR2 YNNKEL (reference sequence). Trimming pared 0 bases from V and 1 base from J, leaving 13 bases between. The CDR3 runs to 17 residues. This CDR3 reads CASSQEGAHGSYNEQFF. CDR3 bases: TGTGCCAGCAGCCAAGAAGGGGCTCACGGGTCCTACAATGAGCAGTTCTTC.

The V and J genes are TRBV28 and TRBJ1-4, with TRBD1 matching 9 bases. There are 15 residues in the CDR3. Germline loops: CDR1 MDHEN, CDR2 SYDVKM. The trim removed 5 bases at V and 6 bases at J, leaving 7 bases unmatched. The CDR3: CASSPPGTGYEKLFF. The CDR3 DNA is TGTGCCAGCAGTCCCCCCGGGACAGGGTATGAAAAACTGTTTTTT.

The chain couples TRBV27 to TRBJ2-2; possible D gene TRBD1, 6 bases. Per germline, CDR1 MNHEY and CDR2 SMNVEV (reference sequence). V was shortened by 3 bases and J by 1 base, with 9 bases between the two germline ends. The CDR3 runs 15 residues. The CDR3 DNA is TGTGCCAGCAGTTTCGTCAGGGGGAACACCGGGGAGCTGTTTTTT. Residues: CASSFVRGNTGELFF.

This rearrangement joins TRBV4-3 to TRBJ2-1; 10 bases align to TRBD2. From germline, CDR1 is LGHNA and CDR2 YSLEER. The V and J ends lost 1 base and 0 bases, in that order; junction bases with no gene match: 9. The CDR3 sequence is 19 residues long. The CDR3 region has the DNA TGCGCCAGCAGCCAAGGGGGGACTCTAGCGGGGGCCTCCTACAATGAGCAGTTCTTC. Amino acids: CASSQGGTLAGASYNEQFF.

This clone was observed a single time. The V gene is TRBV30, the J gene TRBJ2-4, with D possibly TRBD2 on 6 matching bases. V lost 4 bases to trimming and J lost 0 bases, with 13 bases between them. Germline-derived CDR1 and CDR2 are GTSNPN and SVGIG (reference sequence). The CDR3 extends over 15 amino acids. The CDR3 protein is CAWTPGRLAKNIQYF. CDR3 nucleotide sequence: TGTGCCTGGACCCCGGGGAGGCTAGCCAAAAACATTCAGTACTTC.

The genes are TRBV7-2 and TRBJ2-7; TRBD2 might be the D (6 bases). The CDR3 extends over 14 amino acids. CDR1 and CDR2 from the germline V gene are SGHTA and FQGNSA. V lost 2 bases and J 3 bases, leaving 11 bases between the germline ends. CDR3 region: CASSLWGSGYEQYF. CDR3 nucleotide sequence: TGTGCCAGCAGCTTATGGGGTAGCGGCTACGAGCAGTACTTC.

The rearrangement joins TRBV11-3 to TRBJ2-3, with D maybe TRBD2 (5 bases). This CDR3 has 14 amino acids. V was cut by 4 bases and J by 6 bases, with 14 bases left in between. Germline CDR1 and CDR2: SGHNT and YENEEA. CDR3 in DNA: TGTGCCAGCAGCTCAAGGACTGGTGGGGATACGCAGTATTTT. Translating it yields CASSSRTGGDTQYF.

The chain links TRBV7-9 to TRBJ2-1; 10 nucleotides align to TRBD1. J was trimmed by 9 bases and V by 5 bases; bases with no gene match: 7. The V gene's germline CDR1 is SEHNR and CDR2 FQNEAQ (reference sequence). This CDR3 spans 14 amino acids. This chain's CDR3 is CASSQIRTGGEQFF. The CDR3 DNA follows: TGTGCCAGCAGCCAAATACGGACAGGGGGTGAGCAGTTCTTC.

This rearrangement joins TRBV18 to TRBJ2-3, with a possible D match to TRBD1 (6 bases). Germline lookup yields CDR1 KGHSH and CDR2 LQKENI. Trimming cost V 4 bases and J 6 bases, with 8 bases left between them. CDR3 length: 12 residues. CDR3 loop: CASSQDRDTQYF. The DNA for the CDR3 is TGTGCCAGCTCACAAGACAGGGATACGCAGTATTTT.

The V and J genes are TRBV20-1 and TRBJ2-7, with a tentative D call TRBD1 (5 bases). Trimming took 3 bases from V and 3 from J, leaving 12 bases between them. Germline V gene lookup returns CDR1 DFQATT and CDR2 SNEGSKA (reference sequence). The CDR3 sequence is 13 residues long. This CDR3 is CSASPLGDYEQYF. The CDR3 DNA follows: TGCAGTGCTAGTCCCTTAGGGGACTACGAGCAGTACTTC.

As DNA, the CDR3 is TGTGCCAGCAGCCAAGGGACAAGGATCCCTAATTCACCCCTCCACTTT. Protein sequence: CASSQGTRIPNSPLHF. This rearrangement joins TRBV3-1 (or the pseudogene TRBV3-2) to TRBJ1-6; a weak D match, TRBD1 (5 bases). This CDR3 is 16 amino acids long. V gave up 1 base and J gave up 6 bases, with 13 bases separating them. The germline CDR1 and CDR2 sequences are LGHDT and YNNKEL (reference sequence).

This chain joins TRBV6-2 or TRBV6-3 and TRBJ2-6; possible D gene TRBD1, 6 bases. Trimming stripped 0 bases from V and 2 bases from J, with 11 bases between. This CDR3 has 17 residues. The V gene's germline CDR1 is MNHEY and CDR2 SVGEGT. The CDR3 sequence: CASSYSRGIAGANVLTF. Here the CDR3 DNA reads TGTGCCAGCAGTTACTCGAGGGGGATTGCTGGGGCCAACGTCCTGACTTTC.

The gene calls are TRBV9 and TRBJ1-2; D not resolved. CDR3 size: 14 residues. Per germline, CDR1 SGDLS and CDR2 YYNGEE. V was cut by 1 base and J by 4 bases, with 11 bases left in between. The DNA of the CDR3 is TGTGCCAGCAGCGTAAGAGCGGAGAGCTATGGCTACACCTTC. This gives the protein CASSVRAESYGYTF.

This rearrangement joins TRBV5-5 to TRBJ2-7; D unresolved. The CDR3 extends over 15 amino acids. Between the trimmed V and J ends, which lost 0 bases and 3 bases, there was a span of 13 bases. Germline V lookup: CDR1 SGHKS, CDR2 YYEKEE (reference sequence). CDR3 bases: TGTGCCAGCAGCTTGGCCGCGGTGGCCAACTACGAGCAGTACTTC. Its translation is CASSLAAVANYEQYF.

The J gene is TRBJ1-6, the V gene TRBV28; D perhaps matches TRBD1 (5 bases). This CDR3 contains 17 residues. V was shortened by 3 bases and J by 1 base, with 13 bases between the two germline ends. Germline-derived CDR1 and CDR2 are MDHEN and SYDVKM. The CDR3 DNA sequence: TGTGCCAGCAGTTTGGAGGGGCTAGGGTCCTATAATTCACCCCTCCACTTT. Translation gives CASSLEGLGSYNSPLHF.

This chain uses TRBV7-6 with TRBJ2-5, with 9 bases that match TRBD2. V shed 5 bases, J shed 4 bases, and the junction held 5 bases outside the gene matches. The CDR3 runs 14 residues. Germline V gene lookup returns CDR1 SGHVS and CDR2 FNYEAQ. The CDR3, as DNA: TGTGCCAGCAGCCCCGGGACTAGCCGAGAGACCCAGTACTTC. It specifies CASSPGTSRETQYF.

V gene TRBV28 combines with J gene TRBJ1-5; D not certain. Per germline, CDR1 MDHEN and CDR2 SYDVKM. Deletions cut 4 bases from V and 9 bases from J, with 19 bases between. The CDR3 runs 15 residues. The CDR3 region is CASSSRRVGFRPQHF. Here the CDR3 DNA reads TGTGCCAGCAGTTCACGACGGGTCGGTTTTCGGCCCCAGCATTTT.

This clone came up once. The chain is built from TRBV7-6 and TRBJ1-5, with 11 nucleotides matching TRBD1. Germline values: CDR1 SGHVS, CDR2 FNYEAQ. This CDR3 contains 19 residues. J lost 0 bases, V lost 6 bases, and 13 bases had no gene match. DNA of the CDR3: TGTGCCAGCAGTCCGCAGCGGGACAGGGGGAAACATAGCAATCAGCCCCAGCATTTT. Its protein product is CASSPQRDRGKHSNQPQHF.

The rearrangement uses TRBV20-1 and TRBJ2-7; D gene uncertain. V was clipped by 6 bases and J by 4 bases, with 10 bases between them. CDR3 length: 11 amino acids. The V gene's germline CDR1 is DFQATT and CDR2 SNEGSKA (reference sequence). For the CDR3, the DNA is TGCAGTGCATACTCCTCATACGAGCAGTACTTC. It specifies CSAYSSYEQYF.

The CDR3 region has the DNA TGTGCCAGTAGTATGGGAAACAGGGGGATACTCAATGAGCAGTTCTTC. Protein: CASSMGNRGILNEQFF. The chain has TRBV19 and TRBJ2-1, with 8 bases matching TRBD1. The CDR3 sequence is 16 residues long. V dropped 3 bases and J dropped 6; count of bases not matched to a gene: 10. CDR1 LNHDA and CDR2 SQIVND come from the germline V gene (reference sequence).

The chain carries TRBV11-2 and TRBJ1-1; 8 bases are shared with TRBD1. Germline-derived CDR1 and CDR2 are SGHAT and FQNNGV. The V and J ends lost 2 bases and 5 bases, in that order; junction bases with no gene match: 13. The length of the CDR3 is 17 residues. In DNA, the CDR3 is TGTGCCAGCAGCTTATCCGGGACAGGTCGGGCGAGGACTGAAGCTTTCTTT. Translating gives CASSLSGTGRARTEAFF.

V and J are TRBV3-1 (or the pseudogene TRBV3-2) and TRBJ2-5; 8 nucleotides align to TRBD1. CDR1 LGHDT and CDR2 YNNKEL come from the germline V gene (reference sequence). The V and J ends lost 4 bases and 1 base, in that order; junction bases with no gene match: 26. The CDR3 is 22 residues long. DNA of the CDR3: TGTGCCAGCAGCCCCCAACCTTCCGAGGTAGGACCGGGACAGGAGTTCCAAGAGACCCAGTACTTC. Its protein product is CASSPQPSEVGPGQEFQETQYF.

The V gene is TRBV18, the J gene TRBJ2-5; 11 nucleotides align to TRBD2. This CDR3 has 14 residues. V lost 4 bases to trimming and J lost 3 bases; unmatched junction nucleotides: 1. Germline CDR1 and CDR2: KGHSH and LQKENI. This CDR3 reads CASSQGLAEETQYF. The DNA of the CDR3 is TGTGCCAGCTCACAGGGACTAGCGGAAGAGACCCAGTACTTC.

The chain recombines TRBV6-5 with TRBJ1-1, with 8 bases fitting TRBD1. Germline CDR1 is MNHEY and CDR2 is SVGAGI. V was clipped by 7 bases and J by 5 bases; unmatched bases: 6. This CDR3 comprises 13 residues. The CDR3 loop reads CASTRGPRTEAFF. The CDR3 DNA reads as TGTGCCAGCACCAGGGGGCCTAGGACTGAAGCTTTCTTT.

The chain has TRBV7-9 and TRBJ2-5; TRBD1 is a possible D gene (6 bases). The V gene's germline CDR1 is SEHNR and CDR2 FQNEAQ (reference sequence). The germline V and J ends were trimmed by 0 bases and 2 bases, with 10 bases remaining between them. This CDR3 is built from 15 residues. This CDR3 is CASSLARQGQETQYF. For the CDR3, the DNA is TGTGCCAGCAGCTTAGCGCGGCAGGGGCAAGAGACCCAGTACTTC.

In the case of this clone: The germline gene is not matched at one end of the junction; a read error may be the cause. This chain joins TRBV7-7 and TRBJ2-5, with a possible D match to TRBD1 (5 bases). CDR1 is SSHAT, CDR2 FNYEAQ, per germline (reference sequence). This CDR3 region has 13 residues. For the CDR3, the DNA is TGTGCTAGCAGCTCAGGGCCAGTGGAGACCCAGTACTTC. Its translation is CASSSGPVETQYF.

The sample holds one count of this clone. The J gene is TRBJ1-1, the V gene TRBV4-1, with D maybe TRBD1 (6 bases). Trimming shortened V by 2 bases and J by 0 bases, and 13 bases separated the two germline ends. The CDR3 sequence is 16 residues long. Germline-derived CDR1 and CDR2 are MGHRA and YSYEKL. CDR3 sequence (DNA): TGCGCCAGCAGCCAACTACAGGGATTGATGAACACTGAAGCTTTCTTT. Amino acid sequence: CASSQLQGLMNTEAFF.

The chain is built from TRBV11-2 and TRBJ1-1; possibly TRBD1 for D (5 bases). The CDR3 has 15 residues. Looked up from germline, CDR1 is SGHAT and CDR2 is FQNNGV. V was clipped by 0 bases and J by 5 bases, with 13 bases between them. CDR3 sequence: CASSLDGGAWTEAFF. In nucleotides, the CDR3 is TGTGCCAGCAGCTTAGACGGTGGGGCTTGGACTGAAGCTTTCTTT.